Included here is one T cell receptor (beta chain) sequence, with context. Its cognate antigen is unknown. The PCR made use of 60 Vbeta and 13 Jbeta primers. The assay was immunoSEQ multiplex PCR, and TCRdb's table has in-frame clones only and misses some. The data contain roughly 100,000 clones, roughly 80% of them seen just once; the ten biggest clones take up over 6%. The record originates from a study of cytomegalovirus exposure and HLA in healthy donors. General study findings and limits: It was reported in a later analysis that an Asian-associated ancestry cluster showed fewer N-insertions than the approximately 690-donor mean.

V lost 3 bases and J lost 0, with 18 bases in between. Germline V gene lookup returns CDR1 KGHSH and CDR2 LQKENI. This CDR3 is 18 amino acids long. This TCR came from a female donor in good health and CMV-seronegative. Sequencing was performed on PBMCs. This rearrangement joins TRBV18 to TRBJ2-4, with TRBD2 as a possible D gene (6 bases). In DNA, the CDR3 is TGTGCCAGCTCACCCCCCCGCGGGGACCCCCTAGCCAAAAACATTCAGTACTTC. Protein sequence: CASSPPRGDPLAKNIQYF. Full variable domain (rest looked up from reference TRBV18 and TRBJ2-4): NAGVMQNPRHLVRRRGQEARLRCSPMKGHSHVYWYRQLPEEGLKFMVYLQKENIIDESGMPKERFSAEFPKEGPSILRIQQVVRGDSAAYFCASSPPRGDPLAKNIQYFGAGTRLSVL.